The 25 T cell receptor beta chains below were found in one sample sequenced in a study of PD-L1 blockade in urothelial cancer. Libraries were prepared by immunoSEQ multiplex PCR; TCRdb keeps only in-frame clonotypes and omits some of them. The sample has 60,000 or so clones, under 90% seen once. Described time point: pretreatment peripheral blood. The sample in question was PBMCs, obtained around atezolizumab (anti-PD-L1) treatment. Receptors were obtained from a man in his 70s with urothelial cancer.

This chain joins TRBV27 and TRBJ2-2, with 9 bases that match TRBD2. The CDR3 sequence is 18 residues long. Germline CDR1 MNHEY, CDR2 SMNVEV (reference sequence). Trimming took 5 bases from V and 4 from J; bases not matched to a gene: 14. The CDR3 nucleotides read TGTGCCAGCAGTAAAGGCGGGCGGGAGGGCCCTCTCACCGGGGAGCTGTTTTTT. Residues: CASSKGGREGPLTGELFF.

This clone was observed a few times. Other nucleotide sequences from this sample produce the same CDR3. The chain carries TRBV5-1 and TRBJ2-1, with 10 nucleotides matching TRBD2. Germline-derived CDR1 and CDR2 are SGHRS and YFSETQ. There are 18 residues in the CDR3. The junction had 12 bases not matched to a gene; V was cut back by 4 bases and J by 2 bases. The CDR3 region is CASSPGLAKGWAYNEQFF. CDR3 nucleotide sequence: TGCGCCAGCAGCCCGGGACTAGCGAAGGGATGGGCCTACAATGAGCAGTTCTTC.

There are a few counts of this clone. The V gene is TRBV28, the J gene TRBJ2-1; 9 bases map to TRBD2. CDR3 length: 13 residues. Trimming took 6 bases from V and 8 from J; bases not matched to a gene: 5. Germline CDR1 and CDR2: MDHEN and SYDVKM. CDR3 in amino acids: CASRESGRHEQFF. The DNA of the CDR3 is TGTGCCAGCAGGGAGAGCGGGAGGCATGAGCAGTTCTTC.

This clone was recorded only once. The chain is built from TRBV21-1 and TRBJ2-7; whether TRBD1, the table's D call, matches the DNA was not checked. TRBV21-1 is annotated as a pseudogene. The CDR3 sequence is 17 residues long. The CDR3 reads CASQGPWQGQGPNEQYF. The CDR3 DNA sequence: TGTGCCTCCCAGGGGCCTTGGCAGGGACAGGGGCCCAACGAGCAGTACTTC.

This clone was found a few times. The chain recombines TRBV28 with TRBJ2-1, with 10 positions matching TRBD1. Germline trimming cut 4 bases from V and 1 base from J; bases unmatched to any gene: 4. The germline V gene encodes CDR1 MDHEN and CDR2 SYDVKM. The CDR3 covers 16 residues. Here the CDR3 reads CASSSTGGASYNEQFF. In nucleotides, the CDR3 is TGTGCCAGCAGTTCGACAGGGGGCGCGTCCTACAATGAGCAGTTCTTC.

This clone showed up just once. The chain links TRBV5-1 to TRBJ2-7; 7 bases are shared with TRBD1. V shed 5 bases and J 5 bases; nucleotides not matched to a gene: 13. The CDR3 runs 15 residues. The germline V gene encodes CDR1 SGHRS and CDR2 YFSETQ. The CDR3 loop reads CASSFQGDLGNEQYF. In DNA form, the CDR3 reads TGCGCCAGCAGTTTTCAGGGGGACCTGGGAAACGAGCAGTACTTC.

The rearrangement joins TRBV5-1 to TRBJ1-6; 10 nucleotides align to TRBD1. This CDR3 has 15 amino acids. The V segment lost 4 bases and the J segment 8 bases; nucleotides outside the gene matches: 6. Germline V gene data show CDR1 as SGHRS and CDR2 as YFSETQ. CDR3 nucleotide sequence: TGCGCCAGCAGCCCGGGAGGACAGGGGGATTCACCCCTCCACTTT. Translating gives CASSPGGQGDSPLHF.

The rearrangement joins TRBV4-2 to TRBJ2-7; 11 bases agree with TRBD2. In germline, CDR1 is LGHNA, CDR2 YNFKEQ. The CDR3 spans 14 residues. Germline trimming cut 4 bases from V and 5 bases from J; bases unmatched to any gene: 4. The CDR3 bases are TGTGCCAGCAGCCGCTTGACTAGCGGGAACGAGCAGTACTTC. It codes for CASSRLTSGNEQYF.

The rearrangement uses TRBV21-1 and TRBJ1-6. TRBV21-1 is a known pseudogene. There are 17 residues in the CDR3. The CDR3 loop reads CASSKGGSGIKGSPLHF. The CDR3 bases are TGTGCCAGCAGCAAGGGGGGGTCGGGGATTAAAGGTTCACCCCTCCACTTT.

This chain joins TRBV6-1 and TRBJ1-5, with D perhaps TRBD1 (6 bases). CDR1 is MNHNS, CDR2 SASEGT, per germline. The V gene lost 11 bases and the J gene lost 3 bases, with 14 bases spanning the gap. The CDR3 has 13 amino acids. In DNA, the CDR3 is TGTGCCTCCCAACAGGGCTTCAATCAGCCCCAGCATTTT. Translating gives CASQQGFNQPQHF.

This chain links TRBV4-1 with TRBJ1-5; 8 bases map to TRBD1. The CDR3 has 14 residues. CDR1 and CDR2 from the germline V gene are MGHRA and YSYEKL. Trimming cost V 4 bases and J 1 base; bases outside gene matches: 0. DNA for the CDR3: TGCGCCAGCAGCCGGACAGGGAGCAATCAGCCCCAGCATTTT. It specifies CASSRTGSNQPQHF.

Notes on this clone: This sample includes further DNA sequences coding for the same CDR3. CDR3 nucleotide sequence: TGTGCCAGCAGTGACCGGGGCACAGATACGCAGTATTTT. Translated: CASSDRGTDTQYF. This chain links TRBV25-1 with TRBJ2-3; D is ambiguous. V shed 3 bases and J shed 1 base, with 5 bases lying between them. Germline loops: CDR1 MGHDK, CDR2 SYGVNS. The CDR3 length is 13 residues.

This chain uses TRBV2 with TRBJ2-1; maybe TRBD2 (5 bases). Per germline, CDR1 SNHLY and CDR2 FYNNEI. Trimming took 4 bases from V and 7 from J, leaving 17 bases between them. The CDR3 contains 15 residues. This CDR3 is CASSGRVVATNEQFF. The CDR3 DNA reads as TGTGCCAGCAGTGGGCGGGTAGTAGCGACTAATGAGCAGTTCTTC.

CDR3 nucleotides: TGTGCCAGCAGTGTACAGCCGCAAGATCAGCCCCAGCATTTT. It is translated as CASSVQPQDQPQHF. The chain joins TRBV6-4 to TRBJ1-5; D unresolved. The CDR3 spans 14 residues. The V and J ends lost 4 bases and 5 bases respectively, with 12 bases between them. Germline loops: CDR1 MRHNA, CDR2 SNTAGT.

The chain joins TRBV29-1 to TRBJ1-1, with D maybe TRBD1 (5 bases). The CDR3 runs to 13 residues. Germline CDR1 reads SQVTM; CDR2 reads ANQGSEA. The V end was cut by 4 bases, the J end by 3 bases, with 12 bases between. The CDR3 protein is CSVAWGRDTEAFF. The DNA for the CDR3 is TGCAGCGTTGCCTGGGGGAGGGACACTGAAGCTTTCTTT.

The CDR3 DNA is TGCGCCAGCAGCTTGACAGGGATTGGAAACACCATATATTTT. This codes for CASSLTGIGNTIYF. This chain links TRBV5-1 with TRBJ1-3; a possible D gene is TRBD1 (6 bases). V lost 1 base, J lost 3 bases, and 8 bases lay in between. Germline assignment: CDR1 SGHRS and CDR2 YFSETQ. This CDR3 has 14 amino acids.

The genes are TRBV28 and TRBJ2-7; no clear D gene. The CDR3 sequence is 15 residues long. V lost 7 bases and J lost 1, with 17 bases in between. CDR1 is MDHEN, CDR2 SYDVKM, per germline. The CDR3 DNA reads TGTGCCAGCACCCAATACTTCGGGTCATCCTACGAGCAGTACTTC. It is translated as CASTQYFGSSYEQYF. The full variable domain, in which reference TRBV28 and TRBJ2-7 provide the parts outside the CDR3, is DVKVTQSSRYLVKRTGEKVFLECVQDMDHENMFWYRQDPGLGLRLIYFSYDVKMKEKGDIPEGYSVSREKKERFSLILESASTNQTSMYLCASTQYFGSSYEQYFGPGTRLTVT.

This clone appeared a few times. The rearrangement joins TRBV13 to TRBJ2-7; the match to TRBD1 covers 9 bases. Germline V gene data show CDR1 as PRHDT and CDR2 as FYEKMQ (reference sequence). The CDR3 runs to 14 residues. V was clipped by 5 bases and J by 2 bases; unmatched bases: 4. CDR3 bases: TGTGCCAGCAGCCTCGGGACAGGGACCTACGAGCAGTACTTC. This translates into CASSLGTGTYEQYF.

The CDR3 DNA reads as TGTGCCAGCAGTGAGAGGCAGGGACTTCTCTCTGGGGCCAACGTCCTGACTTTC. Translating gives CASSERQGLLSGANVLTF. The V gene is TRBV2, the J gene TRBJ2-6, with D possibly matching TRBD2 (6 bases). Trimming cost V 3 bases and J 0 bases, with 15 bases left between them. The CDR3 runs 18 residues. Per germline, CDR1 SNHLY and CDR2 FYNNEI.

This clone was detected only once. V usage is TRBV29-1 and J usage is TRBJ2-5, with D tentatively TRBD1 (5 bases). V was trimmed by 4 bases and J by 1 base, leaving 7 bases between them. The CDR3 runs 12 residues. Germline CDR1 reads SQVTM; CDR2 reads ANQGSEA. The CDR3 is CSVGQGQETQYF. CDR3 nucleotides: TGCAGCGTTGGCCAGGGCCAAGAGACCCAGTACTTC.

The chain has TRBV6-6 and TRBJ2-7; 7 nucleotides agree with TRBD1. The ends lost 6 bases at V and 3 bases at J; junction bases unmatched: 2. The CDR3 runs 12 residues. From germline, CDR1 is MNHNY and CDR2 SVGAGI (reference sequence). Here the CDR3 DNA reads TGTGCCAGCAGGCCAGGGGGCTACGAGCAGTACTTC. Amino acids: CASRPGGYEQYF.

This chain links TRBV10-1 with TRBJ1-4, with no clear D. This CDR3 has 13 amino acids. Germline V gene data show CDR1 as WNHNN and CDR2 as SYGVQD (reference sequence). V lost 3 bases to trimming and J lost 10 bases, with 12 bases between them. The CDR3 DNA follows: TGCGCCAGCAGTGATCAGGCCTCTGGAAAACTGTTTTTT. Translating gives CASSDQASGKLFF.

To note about this clone: The sample contains more than one DNA sequence encoding this CDR3. DNA of the CDR3: TGTGCCAGCAGCCTAGGACAGGGTACAGATACGCAGTATTTT. Translation: CASSLGQGTDTQYF. This sequence joins TRBV6-5 and TRBJ2-3, with 8 positions matching TRBD1. V lost 6 bases and J lost 3; bases outside the gene matches: 5. The CDR3 extends over 14 amino acids. Germline lookup yields CDR1 MNHEY and CDR2 SVGAGI.

The rearrangement links TRBV15 to TRBJ2-5; no definite D call. Germline CDR1 and CDR2: LNHNV and YYDKDF (reference sequence). The CDR3 spans 14 residues. V gave up 1 base and J gave up 2 bases, with 8 bases separating them. CDR3 nucleotide sequence: TGTGCCACCAGCAGAGTCCGTCAGCAAGAGACCCAGTACTTC. Amino acids: CATSRVRQQETQYF. The complete variable domain, with remaining parts taken from reference TRBV15 and TRBJ2-5, reads DAMVIQNPRYQVTQFGKPVTLSCSQTLNHNVMYWYQQKSSQAPKLLFHYYDKDFNNEADTPDNFQSRRPNTSFCFLDIRSPGLGDTAMYLCATSRVRQQETQYFGPGTRLLVL.

This chain uses TRBV7-6 with TRBJ2-5, with D perhaps TRBD2 (5 bases). V shed 3 bases and J shed 9 bases, with 11 bases lying between them. Looked up from germline, CDR1 is SGHVS and CDR2 is FNYEAQ. The CDR3 consists of 12 residues. The CDR3: CASSFHGAAQYF. CDR3 DNA sequence: TGTGCCAGCAGCTTCCACGGAGCGGCCCAGTACTTC.